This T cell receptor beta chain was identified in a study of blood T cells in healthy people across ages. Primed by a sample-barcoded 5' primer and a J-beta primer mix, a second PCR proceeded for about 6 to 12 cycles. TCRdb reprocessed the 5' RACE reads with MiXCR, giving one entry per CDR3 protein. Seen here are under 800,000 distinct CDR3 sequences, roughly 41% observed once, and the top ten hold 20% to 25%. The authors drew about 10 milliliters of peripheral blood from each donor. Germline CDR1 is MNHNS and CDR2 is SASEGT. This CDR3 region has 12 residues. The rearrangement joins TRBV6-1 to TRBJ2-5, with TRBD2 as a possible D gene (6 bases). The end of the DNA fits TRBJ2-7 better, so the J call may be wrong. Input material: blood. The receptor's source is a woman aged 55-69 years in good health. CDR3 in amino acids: CASRRGRYEQYF. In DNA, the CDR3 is TGTGCCAGCAGGCGGGGAAGGTACGAGCAGTACTTC.